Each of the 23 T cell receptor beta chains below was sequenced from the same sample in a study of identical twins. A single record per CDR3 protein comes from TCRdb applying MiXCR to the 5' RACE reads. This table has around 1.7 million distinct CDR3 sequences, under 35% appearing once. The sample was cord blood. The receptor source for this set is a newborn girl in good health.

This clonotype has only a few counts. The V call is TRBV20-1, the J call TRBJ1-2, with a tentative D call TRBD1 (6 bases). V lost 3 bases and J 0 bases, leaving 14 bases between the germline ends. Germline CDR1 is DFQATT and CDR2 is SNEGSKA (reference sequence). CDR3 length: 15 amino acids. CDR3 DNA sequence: TGCAGTGCTAGCCCCCTGGGGGGCACTAACTATGGCTACACCTTC. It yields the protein CSASPLGGTNYGYTF.

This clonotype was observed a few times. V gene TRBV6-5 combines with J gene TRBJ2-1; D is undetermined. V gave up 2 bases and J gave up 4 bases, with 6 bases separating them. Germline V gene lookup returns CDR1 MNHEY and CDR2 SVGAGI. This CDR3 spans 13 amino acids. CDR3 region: CASSYDIYNEQFF. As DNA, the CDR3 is TGTGCCAGCAGTTACGACATTTACAATGAGCAGTTCTTC.

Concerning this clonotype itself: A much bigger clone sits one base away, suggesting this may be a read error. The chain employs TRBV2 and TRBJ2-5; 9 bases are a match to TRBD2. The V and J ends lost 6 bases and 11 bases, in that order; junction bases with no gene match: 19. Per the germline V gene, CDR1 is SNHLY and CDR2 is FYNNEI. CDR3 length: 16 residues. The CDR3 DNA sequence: TGTGCCAGCAGGGAACGAAGGGCTAGCGGGGTCTATGAGCAGTACTTC. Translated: CASRERRASGVYEQYF.

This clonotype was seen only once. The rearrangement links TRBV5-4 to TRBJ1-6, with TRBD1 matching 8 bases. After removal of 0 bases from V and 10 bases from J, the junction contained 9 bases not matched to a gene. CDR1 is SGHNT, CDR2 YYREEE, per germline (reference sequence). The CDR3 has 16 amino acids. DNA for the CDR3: TGTGCCAGCAGCTTGGCCGGACAGGGAAGGGTCTCACCCCTCCACTTT. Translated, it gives CASSLAGQGRVSPLHF. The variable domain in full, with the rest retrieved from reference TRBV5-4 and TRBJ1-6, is ETGVTQSPTHLIKTRGQQVTLRCSSQSGHNTVSWYQQALGQGPQFIFQYYREEENGRGNFPPRFSGLQFPNYSSELNVNALELDDSALYLCASSLAGQGRVSPLHFGNGTRLTVT.

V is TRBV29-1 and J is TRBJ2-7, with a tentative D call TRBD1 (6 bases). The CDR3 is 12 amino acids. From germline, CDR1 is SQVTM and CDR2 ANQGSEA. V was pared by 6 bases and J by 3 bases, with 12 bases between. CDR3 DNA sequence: TGCAGCGTCGGTAGGGACAACTACGAGCAGTACTTC. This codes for CSVGRDNYEQYF.

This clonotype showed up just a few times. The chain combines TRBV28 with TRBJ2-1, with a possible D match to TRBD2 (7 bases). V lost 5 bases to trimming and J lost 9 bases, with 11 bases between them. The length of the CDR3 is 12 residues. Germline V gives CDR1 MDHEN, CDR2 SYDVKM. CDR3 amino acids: CASSRGGFEQFF. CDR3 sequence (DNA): TGTGCCAGCAGTAGGGGGGGGTTTGAGCAGTTCTTC.

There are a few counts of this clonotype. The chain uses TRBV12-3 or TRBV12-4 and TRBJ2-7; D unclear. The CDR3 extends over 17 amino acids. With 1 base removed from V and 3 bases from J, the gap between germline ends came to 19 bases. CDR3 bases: TGTGCCAGCAGTTTAGTGGCCCGGAGCTCGGATAGCTACGAGCAGTACTTC. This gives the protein CASSLVARSSDSYEQYF.

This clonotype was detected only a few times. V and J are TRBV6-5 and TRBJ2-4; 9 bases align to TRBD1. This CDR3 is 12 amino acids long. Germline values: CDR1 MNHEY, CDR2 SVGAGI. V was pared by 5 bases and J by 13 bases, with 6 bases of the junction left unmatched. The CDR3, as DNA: TGTGCCAGCAGTACCCAGACAGGGGGACAGTACTTC. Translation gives CASSTQTGGQYF.

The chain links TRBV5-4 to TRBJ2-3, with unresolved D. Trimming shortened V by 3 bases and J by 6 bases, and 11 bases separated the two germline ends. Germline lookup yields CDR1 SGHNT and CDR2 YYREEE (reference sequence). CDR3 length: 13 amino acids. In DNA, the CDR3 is TGTGCCAGCAGCTATCAGCCACGGGATACGCAGTATTTT. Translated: CASSYQPRDTQYF.

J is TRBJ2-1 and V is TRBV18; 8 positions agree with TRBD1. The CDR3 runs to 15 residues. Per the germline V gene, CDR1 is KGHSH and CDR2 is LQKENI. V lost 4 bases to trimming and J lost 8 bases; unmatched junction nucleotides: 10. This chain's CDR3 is CASSLRQGQNDEQFF. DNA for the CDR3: TGTGCCAGCTCACTGCGACAGGGGCAGAATGATGAGCAGTTCTTC.

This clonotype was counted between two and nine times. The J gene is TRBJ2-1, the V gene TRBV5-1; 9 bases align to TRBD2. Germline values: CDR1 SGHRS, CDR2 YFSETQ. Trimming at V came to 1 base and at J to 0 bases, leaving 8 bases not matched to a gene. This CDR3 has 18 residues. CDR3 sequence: CASSLSLAGWGSYNEQFF. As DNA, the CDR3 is TGCGCCAGCAGCTTGTCCCTAGCGGGATGGGGCTCCTACAATGAGCAGTTCTTC.

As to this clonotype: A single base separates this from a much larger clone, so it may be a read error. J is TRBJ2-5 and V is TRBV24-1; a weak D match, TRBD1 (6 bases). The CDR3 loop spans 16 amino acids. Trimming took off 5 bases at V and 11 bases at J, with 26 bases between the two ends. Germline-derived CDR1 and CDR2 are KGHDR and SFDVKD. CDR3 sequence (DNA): TGTGCCACCAGTGTTGGGGGCGCGGCCCGGTACAATGAGCAGTACTTC. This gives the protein CATSVGGAARYNEQYF.

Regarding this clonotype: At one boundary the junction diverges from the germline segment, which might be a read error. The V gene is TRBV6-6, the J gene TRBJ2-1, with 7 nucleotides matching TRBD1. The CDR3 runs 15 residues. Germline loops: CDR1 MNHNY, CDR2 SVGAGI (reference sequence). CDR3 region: CVSSYSKQGNNEQFF. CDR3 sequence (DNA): TGTGTCAGCAGTTACTCGAAACAGGGGAACAATGAGCAGTTCTTC.

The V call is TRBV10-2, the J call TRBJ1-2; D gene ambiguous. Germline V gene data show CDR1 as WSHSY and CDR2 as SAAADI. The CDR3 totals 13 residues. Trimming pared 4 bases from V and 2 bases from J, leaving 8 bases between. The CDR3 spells CASSGAPNYGYTF. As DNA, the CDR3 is TGCGCCAGCAGTGGAGCACCCAACTATGGCTACACCTTC.

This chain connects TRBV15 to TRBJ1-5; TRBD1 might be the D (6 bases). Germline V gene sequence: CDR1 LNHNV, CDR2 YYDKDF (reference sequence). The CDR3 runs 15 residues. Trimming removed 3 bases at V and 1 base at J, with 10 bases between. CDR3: CATSSSDRSNQPQHF. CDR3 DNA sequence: TGTGCCACCAGCAGTTCAGACAGGAGCAATCAGCCCCAGCATTTT.

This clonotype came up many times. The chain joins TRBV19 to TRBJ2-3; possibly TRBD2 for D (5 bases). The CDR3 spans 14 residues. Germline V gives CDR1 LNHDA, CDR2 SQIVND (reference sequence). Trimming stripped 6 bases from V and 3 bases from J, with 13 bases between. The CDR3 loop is CASSRVSGTDTQYF. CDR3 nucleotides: TGTGCCAGTAGCCGAGTATCGGGGACAGATACGCAGTATTTT.

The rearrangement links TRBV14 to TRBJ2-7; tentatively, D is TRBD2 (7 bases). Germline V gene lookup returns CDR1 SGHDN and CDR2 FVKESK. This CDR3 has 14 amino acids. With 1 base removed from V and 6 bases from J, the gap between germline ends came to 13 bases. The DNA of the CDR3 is TGTGCCAGCAGCCAAGCTACGCGGGGGCGCGAGCAGTACTTC. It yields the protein CASSQATRGREQYF.

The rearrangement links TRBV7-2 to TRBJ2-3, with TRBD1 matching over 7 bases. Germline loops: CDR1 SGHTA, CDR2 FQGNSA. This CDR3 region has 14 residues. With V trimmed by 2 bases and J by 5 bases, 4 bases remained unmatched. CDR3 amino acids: CASSLYRGVDTQYF. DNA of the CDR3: TGTGCCAGCAGCTTATACAGGGGCGTAGATACGCAGTATTTT. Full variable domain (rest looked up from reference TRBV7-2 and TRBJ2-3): GAGVSQSPSNKVTEKGKDVELRCDPISGHTALYWYRQSLGQGLEFLIYFQGNSAPDKSGLPSDRFSAERTGGSVSTLTIQRTQQEDSAVYLCASSLYRGVDTQYFGPGTRLTVL.

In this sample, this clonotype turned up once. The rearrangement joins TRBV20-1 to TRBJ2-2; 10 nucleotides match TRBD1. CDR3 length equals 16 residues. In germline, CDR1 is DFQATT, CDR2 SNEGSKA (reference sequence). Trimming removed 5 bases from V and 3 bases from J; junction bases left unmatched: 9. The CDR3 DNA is TGCAGTGCTGGGGACAGGGGTAGCGGATACACCGGGGAGCTGTTTTTT. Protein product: CSAGDRGSGYTGELFF.

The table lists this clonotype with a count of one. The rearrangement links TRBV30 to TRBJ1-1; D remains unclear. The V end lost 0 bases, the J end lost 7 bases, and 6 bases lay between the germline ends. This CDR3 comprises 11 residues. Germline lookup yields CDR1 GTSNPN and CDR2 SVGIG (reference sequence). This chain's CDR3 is CAWSVSGEAFF. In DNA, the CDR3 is TGTGCCTGGAGTGTGTCAGGTGAAGCTTTCTTT.

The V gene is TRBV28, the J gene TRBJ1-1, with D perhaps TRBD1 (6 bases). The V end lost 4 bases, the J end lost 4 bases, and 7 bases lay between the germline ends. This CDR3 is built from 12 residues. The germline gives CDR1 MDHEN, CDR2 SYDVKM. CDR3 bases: TGTGCCAGCAGTTGGGGGGCCACTGAAGCTTTCTTT. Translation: CASSWGATEAFF.

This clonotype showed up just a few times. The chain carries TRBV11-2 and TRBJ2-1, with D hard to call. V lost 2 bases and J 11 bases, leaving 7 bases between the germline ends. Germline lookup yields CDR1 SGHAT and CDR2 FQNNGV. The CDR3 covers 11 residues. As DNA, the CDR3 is TGTGCCAGCAGCTTACACCCACAGCAGTTCTTC. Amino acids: CASSLHPQQFF.

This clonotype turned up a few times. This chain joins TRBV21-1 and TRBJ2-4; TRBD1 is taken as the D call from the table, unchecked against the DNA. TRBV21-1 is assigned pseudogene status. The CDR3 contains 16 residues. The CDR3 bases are TGTGCCAGCAGCACTAGGGCAGGGGAGGCCAAAAACATTCAGTACTTC. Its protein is CASSTRAGEAKNIQYF.